The rows below give T cell receptor beta chains drawn from one sample of a study of T cell changes during pregnancy in multiple sclerosis. The data were produced by immunoSEQ multiplex PCR, yet TCRdb's version contains in-frame clones alone and is incomplete. The sample has about 51,000 clones; about 92% are singletons. Material: CD4+ T cells from peripheral blood mononuclear cells, obtained in the third trimester of pregnancy. These TCRs come from a female donor with multiple sclerosis, enrolled in a pregnancy study. The CDR3 runs from the conserved cysteine through the conserved F or W. A D gene is named only where the DNA matches it firmly. Expanded clones get a size class; other rows say once, few or many, or leave the size out.

size: NA; V: TRBV28; J: TRBJ1-2; D: TRBD1; DNA: TGTGCCAGCAATAAATCAGGGGGCTGGTCCTATGGCTACACCTTC; CDR3: CASNKSGGWSYGYTF
size: NA; V: TRBV18; J: TRBJ2-3; D: NA; DNA: TGTGCCAGCTCACCACGGCCGACTGATGGCGATACGCAGTATTTT; CDR3: CASSPRPTDGDTQYF
size: once; V: TRBV23-1; J: TRBJ1-3; D: NA; DNA: TGCGCCACCCCGCCTGGAAGCCCAGGTTTT; CDR3: CATPPGSPGF
size: NA; V: TRBV14; J: TRBJ2-5; D: TRBD2; DNA: TGTGCCAGCAGCCAGAATGCGGGACTAGCGGAAGAGACCCAGTACTTC; CDR3: CASSQNAGLAEETQYF
size: NA; V: TRBV5-1; J: TRBJ2-7; D: TRBD2; DNA: TGCGCCAGCAAGGGAGGGAGGGCATCATACGAGCAGTACTTC; CDR3: CASKGGRASYEQYF
size: NA; V: TRBV28; J: TRBJ1-1; D: NA; DNA: TGTGCCAGCAGTTTAGCGAGGAACACTGAAGCTTTCTTT; CDR3: CASSLARNTEAFF
size: NA; V: TRBV4-3; J: TRBJ2-1; D: NA; DNA: TGCGCCAGCAGCCAAGGCCTAGCTAGCATCAATGAGCAGTTCTTC; CDR3: CASSQGLASINEQFF
size: NA; V: TRBV5-1; J: TRBJ1-1; D: NA; DNA: TGCGCCAGCAGCTTGGGGCAGGGGTATAAGAACACTGAAGCTTTCTTT; CDR3: CASSLGQGYKNTEAFF
size: NA; V: TRBV28; J: TRBJ2-7; D: TRBD2; DNA: TGTGCCAGCAGTTCAGCGGGGTTCCAAGTCTACGAGCAGTACTTC; CDR3: CASSSAGFQVYEQYF
size: NA; V: TRBV4-3; J: TRBJ2-7; D: NA; DNA: TGCGCCAGCAGCCATGGCAGCGGGCGGTACGAGCAGTACTTC; CDR3: CASSHGSGRYEQYF
size: NA; V: TRBV28; J: TRBJ2-7; D: TRBD1; DNA: TGTGCCAGCAGTTTATTGGACGGGACAGGGTCGTGGGAGCAGTACTTC; CDR3: CASSLLDGTGSWEQYF
size: NA; V: TRBV5-1; J: TRBJ2-5; D: TRBD1; DNA: TGCGCCAGCAGCCCCGGACAGGGAGAGACCCAGTACTTC; CDR3: CASSPGQGETQYF
size: NA; V: TRBV19; J: TRBJ1-2; D: TRBD1; DNA: TGTGCCAGTAGTATAGGCGGACAGGGGATATATGGCTACACCTTC; CDR3: CASSIGGQGIYGYTF
size: once; V: TRBV10-1; J: TRBJ1-5; D: TRBD1; DNA: TGCGCCAGCAGCTCCGGGACAGGGGAAAATCAGCCCCAGCATTTT; CDR3: CASSSGTGENQPQHF
size: NA; V: TRBV6-1; J: TRBJ2-1; D: NA; DNA: TGTGCCAGCAGTGAATTGCGCGATGAGCAGTTCTTC; CDR3: CASSELRDEQFF
size: NA; V: TRBV18; J: TRBJ2-6; D: TRBD1; DNA: TGTGCCAGCTCACGACAGGGGGCCCGGGCTGGAGGGGCCAACGTCCTGACTTTC; CDR3: CASSRQGARAGGANVLTF
size: NA; V: TRBV5-1; J: TRBJ2-1; D: TRBD1; DNA: TGCGCCAGCAAATCGGGACAGGGGCCACATGAGCAGTTCTTC; CDR3: CASKSGQGPHEQFF
size: NA; V: TRBV5-6; J: TRBJ2-3; D: TRBD2; DNA: TGTGCCAGCAGCATAGCGGGGCTTTCAGATACGCAGTATTTT; CDR3: CASSIAGLSDTQYF
size: NA; V: TRBV7-2; J: TRBJ1-2; D: TRBD1; DNA: TGTGCCAGCAGCGCGAACAGGGGGCTTGGCTACACCTTC; CDR3: CASSANRGLGYTF
size: NA; V: TRBV5-1; J: TRBJ2-7; D: TRBD2; DNA: TGCGCCAGCAGCTTGGCCTTAGCGGGAGCCTACGAGCAGTACTTC; CDR3: CASSLALAGAYEQYF
size: NA; V: TRBV10-3; J: TRBJ2-2; D: NA; DNA: TGTGCCATCAGTGGAGCCGCCTTTGCGAACACCGGGGAGCTGTTTTTT; CDR3: CAISGAAFANTGELFF
size: NA; V: TRBV7-8; J: TRBJ2-3; D: TRBD2; DNA: TGTGCCAGCAGCTCGACTAGCGCAAGCACAGATACGCAGTATTTT; CDR3: CASSSTSASTDTQYF
size: NA; V: TRBV7-9; J: TRBJ2-7; D: NA; DNA: TGTGCCAGCAGCTACAACTACGAGCAGTACTTC; CDR3: CASSYNYEQYF
size: NA; V: TRBV29-1; J: TRBJ1-1; D: NA; DNA: TGCAGCGTTGAGTACATGTGGAACACTGAAGCTTTCTTT; CDR3: CSVEYMWNTEAFF
size: few; V: TRBV5-1; J: TRBJ1-2; D: TRBD1; DNA: TGCGCCAGCAGCTCTTCTTCGATCGGACAGGGCGGGACAGCTAACTATGGCTACACCTTC; CDR3: CASSSSSIGQGGTANYGYTF
size: NA; V: TRBV6-1; J: TRBJ1-1; D: NA; DNA: TGTGCCAGCAGTGAACGAGGAGTCAGGGATTACACTGAAGCTTTCTTT; CDR3: CASSERGVRDYTEAFF
size: NA; V: TRBV7-2; J: TRBJ2-7; D: NA; DNA: TGTGCCAGCAGCCCCCTAGACCTGCTCGAGCAGTACTTC; CDR3: CASSPLDLLEQYF
size: NA; V: TRBV7-9; J: TRBJ1-4; D: TRBD1; DNA: TGTGCCAGCAGCGTGGACAGGGGGCGACCGACTAATGAAAAACTGTTTTTT; CDR3: CASSVDRGRPTNEKLFF
size: NA; V: TRBV15; J: TRBJ2-6; D: NA; DNA: TGTGCCACCAGCAGAGGCAGGGTGGGTGCAGGGGCCAACGTCCTGACTTTC; CDR3: CATSRGRVGAGANVLTF
size: NA; V: TRBV28; J: TRBJ1-5; D: TRBD1; DNA: TGTGCCAGCAGGGCTCCGGGACAGGCTAATCAGCCCCAGCATTTT; CDR3: CASRAPGQANQPQHF
size: NA; V: TRBV29-1; J: TRBJ1-1; D: TRBD1; DNA: TGCAGCGTTCGCTGGACAGGGGTGAACACTGAAGCTTTCTTT; CDR3: CSVRWTGVNTEAFF
size: NA; V: TRBV7-9; J: TRBJ1-6; D: TRBD1; DNA: TGTGCCAGCAGCCGGGGACAGGGCTTCGCCCCCCTCCACTTT; CDR3: CASSRGQGFAPLHF
size: NA; V: TRBV6-5; J: TRBJ2-1; D: TRBD1; DNA: TGTGCCAGCAGTTACTCTGGGACAGGGGACTACAATGAGCAGTTCTTC; CDR3: CASSYSGTGDYNEQFF
size: NA; V: TRBV6-4; J: TRBJ2-1; D: NA; DNA: TGTGCCAGCAGTCAGGACCAAGGCGGGAATGAGCAGTTCTTC; CDR3: CASSQDQGGNEQFF
size: NA; V: TRBV5-1; J: TRBJ2-5; D: TRBD2; DNA: TGCGCCAGCAGCTTGGCGCCTAGCGGGAGTGAGACCCAGTACTTC; CDR3: CASSLAPSGSETQYF
size: medium-sized; V: TRBV6-5; J: TRBJ2-7; D: NA; DNA: TGTGCCAGCAGTTGGCAGGCTTCTTTTTACGAGCAGTACTTC; CDR3: CASSWQASFYEQYF
size: NA; V: TRBV19; J: TRBJ2-3; D: NA; DNA: TGTGCCAGTAGTATACGAGGGGATACGCAGTATTTT; CDR3: CASSIRGDTQYF
size: NA; V: TRBV5-1; J: TRBJ2-2; D: TRBD1; DNA: TGCGCCAGCAGGACCTTGGGGACAGGGAGGAACACCGGGGAGCTGTTTTTT; CDR3: CASRTLGTGRNTGELFF
size: NA; V: TRBV28; J: TRBJ2-2; D: TRBD2; DNA: TGTGCCAGCAGAAGGGGTAGCGGGAGTGGCGGGGAGCTGTTTTTT; CDR3: CASRRGSGSGGELFF
size: NA; V: TRBV6-5; J: TRBJ2-2; D: TRBD2; DNA: TGTGCCAGCAGTTATACGAGCGGGAGGGGCGGGGAGCTGTTTTTT; CDR3: CASSYTSGRGGELFF
size: NA; V: TRBV5-1; J: TRBJ2-2; D: NA; DNA: TGCGCCAGCAGCTTGTCGGGGATTGCGAACACCGGGGAGCTGTTTTTT; CDR3: CASSLSGIANTGELFF
size: once; V: TRBV9; J: TRBJ1-1; D: NA; DNA: TGTGCCAGCAGCGTAGATTGGGGGGGGCGCGCTTTCTTT; CDR3: CASSVDWGGRAFF
size: NA; V: TRBV11-2; J: TRBJ1-2; D: TRBD1; DNA: TGTGCCAGCAGCAAGGATCCCGGGACAGCAAACTATGGCTACACCTTC; CDR3: CASSKDPGTANYGYTF
size: NA; V: TRBV7-2; J: TRBJ2-6; D: NA; DNA: TGTGCCAGCAGCCCCGAACTACTCTCTGGGGCCAACGTCCTGACTTTC; CDR3: CASSPELLSGANVLTF
size: NA; V: TRBV19; J: TRBJ1-1; D: TRBD1; DNA: TGTGCCAGTTGGACCCCAGACAGGGGGGTTACTGAAGCTTTCTTT; CDR3: CASWTPDRGVTEAFF
size: NA; V: TRBV27; J: TRBJ1-1; D: NA; DNA: TGTGCCAGCAGCCTGTCCCCGGGTATGAACACTGAAGCTTTCTTT; CDR3: CASSLSPGMNTEAFF
size: NA; V: TRBV6-6; J: TRBJ1-5; D: TRBD1; DNA: TGTGCCAGCAGTTACGACAGGGGGAGGGGACAGCCCCAGCATTTT; CDR3: CASSYDRGRGQPQHF
size: NA; V: TRBV13; J: TRBJ1-2; D: TRBD1; DNA: TGTGCCAGCAGCGGGACAGGACGGAACTATGGCTACACCTTC; CDR3: CASSGTGRNYGYTF
size: NA; V: TRBV29-1; J: TRBJ1-6; D: NA; DNA: TGCAGCGCCGCGGGTCCTGGGGTGAGAGATTCACCCCTCCACTTT; CDR3: CSAAGPGVRDSPLHF
size: NA; V: TRBV28; J: TRBJ2-5; D: NA; DNA: TGTGCCAGCAGTGCGACAAACCAAGAGACCCAGTACTTC; CDR3: CASSATNQETQYF
size: NA; V: TRBV6-1; J: TRBJ2-7; D: NA; DNA: TGTGCCAGCAGTGATTCTGGAGGCCACGAGCAGTACTTC; CDR3: CASSDSGGHEQYF
size: NA; V: TRBV10-3; J: TRBJ2-1; D: TRBD1; DNA: TGTGCCATCAGTGCCCCCCGACCGGGACAGCTCCTCAATGAGCAGTTCTTC; CDR3: CAISAPRPGQLLNEQFF
size: few; V: TRBV5-4; J: TRBJ2-3; D: TRBD1; DNA: TGTGCCAGCAGCTTCCCGGGACAGGGAGTAACAGATACGCAGTATTTT; CDR3: CASSFPGQGVTDTQYF
size: NA; V: TRBV9; J: TRBJ2-1; D: TRBD2; DNA: TGTGCCAGCAGCGTATTAGGGACTAGCGGTGGTGAGCAGTTCTTC; CDR3: CASSVLGTSGGEQFF
size: NA; V: TRBV7-2; J: TRBJ2-7; D: TRBD2; DNA: TGTGCCAGCAGCTTATTTAATTCCGGGAGGATCGCCTACGAGCAGTACTTC; CDR3: CASSLFNSGRIAYEQYF
size: NA; V: TRBV5-1; J: TRBJ1-2; D: NA; DNA: TGCGCCAGCAGCTCACCGGGGCGGGATTCAGGATTAGCTAACTATGGCTACACCTTC; CDR3: CASSSPGRDSGLANYGYTF